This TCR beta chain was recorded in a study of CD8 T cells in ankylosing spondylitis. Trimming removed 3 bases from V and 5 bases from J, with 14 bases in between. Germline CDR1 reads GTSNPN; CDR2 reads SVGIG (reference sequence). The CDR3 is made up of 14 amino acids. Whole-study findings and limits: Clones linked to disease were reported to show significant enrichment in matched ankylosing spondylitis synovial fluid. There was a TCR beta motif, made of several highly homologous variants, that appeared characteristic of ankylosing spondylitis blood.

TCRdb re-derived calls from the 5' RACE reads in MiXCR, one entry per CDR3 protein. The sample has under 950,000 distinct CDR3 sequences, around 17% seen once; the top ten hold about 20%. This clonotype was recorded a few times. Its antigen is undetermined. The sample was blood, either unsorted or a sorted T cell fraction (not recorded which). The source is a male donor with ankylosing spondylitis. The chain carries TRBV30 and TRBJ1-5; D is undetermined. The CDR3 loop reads CAWSPGVVYQPQHF. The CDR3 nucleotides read TGTGCCTGGAGCCCAGGAGTAGTGTATCAGCCCCAGCATTTT. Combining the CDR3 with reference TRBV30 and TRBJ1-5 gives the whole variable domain SQTIHQWPATLVQPVGSPLSLECTVEGTSNPNLYWYRQAAGRGLQLLFYSVGIGQISSEVPQNLSASRPQDRQFILSSKKLLLSDSGFYLCAWSPGVVYQPQHFGDGTRLSIL.